This T cell receptor (beta chain) was sequenced in a study of cytomegalovirus exposure and HLA in healthy donors. V shed 6 bases and J shed 8 bases, with 16 bases lying between them. CDR3 size: 14 residues. Germline CDR1 is LNHDA and CDR2 is SQIVND (reference sequence). Unrecorded immune exposures were likely, despite nominal health at sampling. This clone was picked up one time. What it recognizes is unknown. It was with 60 Vbeta and 13 Jbeta primers that the PCR ran. Data came from immunoSEQ multiplex PCR; TCRdb stores just in-frame clones and leaves some out. The sample carries under 200,000 clones, approximately 62% recorded once. General study points: Common viral pathogens seemed to be connected with several of the most significant clusters, according to a later analysis. There were approximately 150 TCR beta chains listed as cytomegalovirus-associated. Later on, analysis showed that most CMV-associated TCR beta chains appeared to be HLA-restricted.

This receptor was obtained from a man aged 50-59 years in good health and CMV-seronegative. The chain carries TRBV19 and TRBJ1-4; D may be TRBD1 (5 bases). The source material was PBMCs. The CDR3 loop is CASRPWGTGEKLFF. In DNA form, the CDR3 reads TGTGCCAGTAGACCCTGGGGGACTGGCGAAAAACTGTTTTTT. The complete variable domain, with remaining parts taken from reference TRBV19 and TRBJ1-4, reads DGGITQSPKYLFRKEGQNVTLSCEQNLNHDAMYWYRQDPGQGLRLIYYSQIVNDFQKGDIAEGYSVSREKKESFPLTVTSAQKNPTAFYLCASRPWGTGEKLFFGSGTQLSVL.